The 29 T cell receptor beta chains below were found in one sample sequenced in a study of T cell responses to AZD1222 COVID-19 vaccine. Here immunoSEQ multiplex PCR was the method, and the copy in TCRdb shows in-frame clones only, minus some. The profile shows about 120,000 clones, around 87% of them singletons. The sequencing here drew on peripheral blood, taken on day 0 of AZD1222 vaccination. The receptors stem from an adult in good health.

The gene calls are TRBV7-9 and TRBJ2-7, with 8 bases matching TRBD1. Per the germline V gene, CDR1 is SEHNR and CDR2 is FQNEAQ (reference sequence). Trimming took 4 bases from V and 3 from J; bases not matched to a gene: 11. The CDR3 is 16 amino acids. The CDR3 sequence is CASSSEAGGIIYEQYF. CDR3 nucleotides: TGTGCCAGCAGCTCAGAGGCAGGGGGCATCATCTACGAGCAGTACTTC.

A word on this clone: This sample also contains other DNA sequences that code for the same CDR3. V gene TRBV6-5 combines with J gene TRBJ1-2; D ambiguous. This CDR3 has 14 residues. Trimming removed 0 bases at V and 5 bases at J, with 10 bases between. Germline V gene lookup returns CDR1 MNHEY and CDR2 SVGAGI. CDR3 in amino acids: CASSYSGGGYGYTF. The CDR3 DNA is TGTGCCAGCAGTTACTCCGGCGGAGGGTATGGCTACACCTTC.

The CDR3 coding sequence is TGTGCCAGCAGCTTGGGGGGATCCCCATTATTCCCCCAGCATTTT. It encodes CASSLGGSPLFPQHF. V usage is TRBV5-6 and J usage is TRBJ1-5; D call uncertain. CDR3 length equals 15 residues. Per germline, CDR1 SGHDT and CDR2 YYEEEE. Trimming shortened V by 0 bases and J by 10 bases, and 17 bases separated the two germline ends.

In this sample, this clone turned up once. The DNA of the CDR3 is TGTGCCAGCAGCTTAGCAGGAAACTATGGCTACACCTTC. Translated: CASSLAGNYGYTF. The chain combines TRBV13 with TRBJ1-2, with no clear D. This CDR3 region has 13 residues. Deletions cut 1 base from V and 2 bases from J, with 5 bases between. Germline values: CDR1 PRHDT, CDR2 FYEKMQ (reference sequence).

The rearrangement links TRBV11-1 to TRBJ1-2; the match to TRBD1 covers 9 bases. The CDR3 loop spans 15 amino acids. Trimming at V came to 4 bases and at J to 4 bases, leaving 7 bases not matched to a gene. The germline V gene has CDR1 SGHAT and CDR2 FQDESV (reference sequence). As DNA, the CDR3 is TGTGCCAGCAGCTCCCTCGGGACAGGGAGCTATGGCTACACCTTC. This sequence encodes CASSSLGTGSYGYTF.

The chain employs TRBV5-4 and TRBJ1-1; D is uncertain. Germline V lookup: CDR1 SGHNT, CDR2 YYREEE (reference sequence). Trimming took off 3 bases at V and 0 bases at J, with 9 bases between the two ends. The CDR3 runs to 14 residues. The CDR3: CASSYQSMNTEAFF. DNA for the CDR3: TGTGCCAGCAGCTACCAGTCTATGAACACTGAAGCTTTCTTT.

The chain links TRBV6-1 to TRBJ1-6; 8 bases line up with TRBD1. With 3 bases clipped from V and 9 bases from J, the junction kept 7 bases outside the gene matches. CDR3 length equals 15 residues. Germline V gene lookup returns CDR1 MNHNS and CDR2 SASEGT. CDR3 sequence (DNA): TGTGCCAGCAGTGAGGTGGGACAGGCCACTTCACCCCTCCACTTT. This gives the protein CASSEVGQATSPLHF.

V is TRBV11-2 and J is TRBJ2-1, with D possibly TRBD1 on 5 matching bases. This CDR3 has 11 amino acids. Germline V lookup: CDR1 SGHAT, CDR2 FQNNGV. The germline V and J ends were trimmed by 1 base and 15 bases, with 10 bases remaining between them. The CDR3, as DNA: TGTGCCAGCAGCTTAGGGGCAGGGCGGTTCTTC. The encoded protein is CASSLGAGRFF. Full variable domain (missing parts from reference TRBV11-2 and TRBJ2-1): EAGVAQSPRYKIIEKRQSVAFWCNPISGHATLYWYQQILGQGPKLLIQFQNNGVVDDSQLPKDRFSAERLKGVDSTLKIQPAKLEDSAVYLCASSLGAGRFFGPGTRLTVL.

The rearrangement links TRBV19 to TRBJ2-4, with D maybe TRBD1 (5 bases). Germline V gene lookup returns CDR1 LNHDA and CDR2 SQIVND (reference sequence). V lost 5 bases, J lost 0 bases, and 8 bases lay in between. The CDR3 has 14 residues. CDR3 sequence (DNA): TGTGCCAGTAGTGCACAGGCAGCCAAAAACATTCAGTACTTC. It codes for CASSAQAAKNIQYF.

This rearrangement joins TRBV7-9 to TRBJ2-1; 7 bases fit TRBD2. This CDR3 comprises 15 residues. V shed 5 bases, J shed 5 bases, and the junction held 9 bases outside the gene matches. Germline-derived CDR1 and CDR2 are SEHNR and FQNEAQ (reference sequence). This CDR3 reads CASSPAGFSNNEQFF. The CDR3 coding sequence is TGTGCCAGCAGCCCAGCGGGGTTCTCGAACAATGAGCAGTTCTTC.

This chain joins TRBV21-1 and TRBJ2-2; the table gives TRBD1 as D, unverified against the DNA. TRBV21-1 is termed a pseudogene. CDR3 size: 15 residues. The CDR3 DNA sequence: TGTGCCAGCAGCAAAGACGCGGCAGGGCCCGGGGAGCTGTTTTTT. This gives the protein CASSKDAAGPGELFF.

The chain links TRBV5-6 to TRBJ1-1; TRBD1 might be the D (6 bases). V was clipped by 3 bases and J by 5 bases, with 14 bases between them. Germline lookup yields CDR1 SGHDT and CDR2 YYEEEE. The CDR3 has 14 residues. The CDR3 sequence: CASSSYRGRTEAFF. As DNA, the CDR3 is TGTGCCAGCAGCTCCTACCGGGGGCGGACTGAAGCTTTCTTT.

The chain has TRBV2 and TRBJ2-4; 11 bases fit TRBD1. Germline assignment: CDR1 SNHLY and CDR2 FYNNEI. This CDR3 has 15 residues. V shed 5 bases, J shed 3 bases, and the junction held 3 bases outside the gene matches. The CDR3 bases are TGTGCCAGCAGTCTGGGACAGGGGGTCAAAAACATTCAGTACTTC. This codes for CASSLGQGVKNIQYF. Looking up the rest from reference TRBV2 and TRBJ2-4 gives the full variable domain: EPEVTQTPSHQVTQMGQEVILRCVPISNHLYFYWYRQILGQKVEFLVSFYNNEISEKSEIFDDQFSVERPDGSNFTLKIRSTKLEDSAMYFCASSLGQGVKNIQYFGAGTRLSVL.

The V gene is TRBV7-9, the J gene TRBJ1-1; no reliable D call. The V gene lost 1 base and the J gene lost 5 bases, with 5 bases spanning the gap. CDR1 is SEHNR and CDR2 is FQNEAQ in the germline V gene (reference sequence). The CDR3 has 12 amino acids. CDR3 sequence: CASSLGWTEAFF. CDR3 DNA: TGTGCCAGCAGCTTAGGCTGGACTGAAGCTTTCTTT.

The chain recombines TRBV4-2 with TRBJ1-2, with D tentatively TRBD1 (5 bases). This CDR3 is built from 15 residues. Germline V lookup: CDR1 LGHNA, CDR2 YNFKEQ. The V and J ends lost 0 bases and 13 bases respectively, with 21 bases between them. CDR3 protein: CASSQERGTVEAGTF. Here the CDR3 DNA reads TGTGCCAGCAGCCAAGAAAGAGGGACGGTTGAGGCGGGCACCTTC.

V usage is TRBV2 and J usage is TRBJ2-7; TRBD2 aligns across 8 bases. Germline V lookup: CDR1 SNHLY, CDR2 FYNNEI. The CDR3 has 12 amino acids. V was clipped by 8 bases and J by 6 bases; unmatched bases: 6. The DNA for the CDR3 is TGTGCCAGCCACGGACTAGCTTCCGAGCAGTACTTC. It specifies CASHGLASEQYF.

The chain combines TRBV7-9 with TRBJ1-2; 7 bases agree with TRBD1. J gave up 4 bases and V 4 bases, and 12 bases lay outside the gene matches. The germline V gene encodes CDR1 SEHNR and CDR2 FQNEAQ (reference sequence). The CDR3 consists of 16 residues. CDR3 sequence: CASSSVTRQGAYGYTF. CDR3 DNA sequence: TGTGCCAGCAGCTCAGTTACTCGACAGGGTGCCTATGGCTACACCTTC.

The CDR3 DNA follows: TGCGCCAGCAGCCAAGATTACGGGGTAATAGGGGGCTCTCAGCCCCAGCATTTT. This gives the protein CASSQDYGVIGGSQPQHF. The V and J genes are TRBV4-1 and TRBJ1-5; 7 bases line up with TRBD1. Germline loops: CDR1 MGHRA, CDR2 YSYEKL. Losses at the gene ends were 0 bases for V and 6 bases for J; bases not matched to a gene: 14. The length of the CDR3 is 18 residues.

The chain employs TRBV12-2 and TRBJ1-1; the table's TRBD1 call for D was not verified on the DNA. TRBV12-2 is a listed pseudogene. This CDR3 is built from 14 residues. Written as DNA, the CDR3 is TGTGCAAGTCGCTTTGCAGGGAAGAACACTGAAGCTTTCTTT. This encodes CASRFAGKNTEAFF.

The gene calls are TRBV7-9 and TRBJ1-5, with D maybe TRBD1 (6 bases). Per the germline V gene, CDR1 is SEHNR and CDR2 is FQNEAQ (reference sequence). Trimming took off 5 bases at V and 4 bases at J, with 9 bases between the two ends. This CDR3 contains 13 residues. CDR3 sequence: CASSQTGNQPQHF. The CDR3 DNA reads TGTGCCAGCAGCCAAACAGGGAATCAGCCCCAGCATTTT.

V and J are TRBV7-9 and TRBJ1-5; D is perhaps TRBD1 (6 bases). The germline gives CDR1 SEHNR, CDR2 FQNEAQ (reference sequence). The CDR3 has 13 amino acids. Trimming removed 8 bases at V and 0 bases at J, with 8 bases between. This CDR3 reads CASGGFSNQPQHF. As DNA, the CDR3 is TGTGCCAGCGGGGGCTTTAGCAATCAGCCCCAGCATTTT.

The chain recombines TRBV30 with TRBJ2-1; maybe TRBD2 (6 bases). Germline V gives CDR1 GTSNPN, CDR2 SVGIG (reference sequence). Trimming cost V 2 bases and J 2 bases, with 10 bases left between them. The CDR3 sequence is 14 residues long. As DNA, the CDR3 is TGTGCCTGGAGTTTAGCGGTGGCCTACAATGAGCAGTTCTTC. It yields the protein CAWSLAVAYNEQFF.

V is TRBV19 and J is TRBJ2-3; 9 bases align to TRBD2. Germline trimming cut 6 bases from V and 3 bases from J; bases unmatched to any gene: 13. This CDR3 region has 17 residues. Germline CDR1 reads LNHDA; CDR2 reads SQIVND (reference sequence). Here the CDR3 reads CASSKLVAGVQTDTQYF. The CDR3 DNA is TGTGCCAGTAGCAAGCTGGTAGCGGGGGTTCAAACAGATACGCAGTATTTT.

This clone was counted a single time. This chain joins TRBV5-8 and TRBJ2-5; TRBD1 aligns across 9 bases. Germline CDR1 SGHTS, CDR2 YDEGEE. This CDR3 has 15 residues. J was trimmed by 1 base and V by 0 bases; bases with no gene match: 1. The chain's CDR3 is CASSLGTGAQETQYF. CDR3 nucleotides: TGTGCCAGCAGCTTGGGGACAGGGGCCCAAGAGACCCAGTACTTC.

In DNA form, the CDR3 reads TGTGCCAGCATCAAAACTAGCGGGAGTCGATTGACCCAGTACTTC. Amino acids: CASIKTSGSRLTQYF. The rearrangement joins TRBV6-5 to TRBJ2-5; TRBD2 aligns across 11 bases. The CDR3 has 15 amino acids. CDR1 and CDR2 (germline): MNHEY, SVGAGI. V lost 7 bases to trimming and J lost 7 bases; unmatched junction nucleotides: 11.

In this sample, this clone turned up once. J is TRBJ2-7 and V is TRBV19; 7 bases match TRBD1. In germline, CDR1 is LNHDA, CDR2 SQIVND (reference sequence). This CDR3 spans 14 amino acids. V gave up 1 base and J gave up 4 bases; unmatched junction bases: 4. Written as DNA, the CDR3 is TGTGCCAGTAGTATAGCACGGGACAGTTACGAGCAGTACTTC. Protein product: CASSIARDSYEQYF.

This clone was seen only a few times. This rearrangement joins TRBV3-1 (or the pseudogene TRBV3-2) to TRBJ1-1; no definite D call. Germline V gives CDR1 LGHDT, CDR2 YNNKEL (reference sequence). The CDR3 runs 15 residues. Trimming pared 3 bases from V and 6 bases from J, leaving 17 bases between. CDR3 sequence reads: CASSHLKRWPSEAFF. CDR3 sequence (DNA): TGTGCCAGCAGCCATTTGAAACGGTGGCCCTCTGAAGCTTTCTTT.

This clone occurred once. V is TRBV5-6 and J is TRBJ2-3; D uncertain. V lost 3 bases and J 5 bases, leaving 10 bases between the germline ends. The CDR3 has 13 residues. Germline CDR1 reads SGHDT; CDR2 reads YYEEEE. The CDR3 sequence is CASSSREGDTQYF. CDR3 coding DNA: TGTGCCAGCAGCTCGAGAGAAGGAGATACGCAGTATTTT.

V gene TRBV6-1 combines with J gene TRBJ1-1, with no clear D. CDR3 length: 13 residues. The germline CDR1 and CDR2 sequences are MNHNS and SASEGT. Trimming shortened V by 2 bases and J by 0 bases, and 4 bases separated the two germline ends. This CDR3 is CASSESMNTEAFF. DNA of the CDR3: TGTGCCAGCAGTGAATCAATGAACACTGAAGCTTTCTTT.